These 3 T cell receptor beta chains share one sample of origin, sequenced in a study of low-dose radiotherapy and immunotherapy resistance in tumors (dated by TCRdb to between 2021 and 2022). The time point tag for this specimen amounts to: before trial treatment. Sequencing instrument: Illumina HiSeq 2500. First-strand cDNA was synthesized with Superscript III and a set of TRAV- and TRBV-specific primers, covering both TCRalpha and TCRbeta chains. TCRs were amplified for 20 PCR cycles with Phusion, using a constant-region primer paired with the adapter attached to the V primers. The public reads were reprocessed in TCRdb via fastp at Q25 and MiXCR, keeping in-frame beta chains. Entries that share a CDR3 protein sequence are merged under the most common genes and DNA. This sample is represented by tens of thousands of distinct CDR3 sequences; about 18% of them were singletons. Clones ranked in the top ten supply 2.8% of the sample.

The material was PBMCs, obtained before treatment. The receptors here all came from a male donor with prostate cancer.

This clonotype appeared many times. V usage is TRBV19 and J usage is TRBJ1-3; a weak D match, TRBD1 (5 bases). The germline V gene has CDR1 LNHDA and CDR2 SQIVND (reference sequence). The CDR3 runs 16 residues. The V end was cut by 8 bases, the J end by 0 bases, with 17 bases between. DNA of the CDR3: TGTGCCAGTTGGGACGGCTCCACCATCTCTGGAAACACCATATATTTT. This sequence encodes CASWDGSTISGNTIYF.

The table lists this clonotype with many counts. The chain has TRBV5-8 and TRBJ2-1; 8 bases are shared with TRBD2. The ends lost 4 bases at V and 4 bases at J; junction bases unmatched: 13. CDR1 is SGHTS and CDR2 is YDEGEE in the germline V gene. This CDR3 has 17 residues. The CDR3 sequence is CASSHWKASGSYNEQFF. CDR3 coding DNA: TGTGCCAGCAGCCATTGGAAGGCTAGCGGGTCATACAATGAGCAGTTCTTC. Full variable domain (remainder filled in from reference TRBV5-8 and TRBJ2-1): EAGVTQSPTHLIKTRGQQATLRCSPISGHTSVYWYQQALGLGLQFLLWYDEGEERNRGNFPPRFSGRQFPNYSSELNVNALELEDSALYLCASSHWKASGSYNEQFFGPGTRLTVL.

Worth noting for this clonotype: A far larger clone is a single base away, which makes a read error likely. The CDR3 region is CASSKKLAGGFLEQFF. Here the CDR3 DNA reads TGTGCCAGCAGCAAAAAATTAGCGGGGGGCTTTCTGGAGCAGTTCTTC. This chain uses TRBV21-1 with TRBJ2-1; the table's TRBD2 call for D was not verified on the DNA. TRBV21-1 is a pseudogene segment. The length of the CDR3 is 16 residues.